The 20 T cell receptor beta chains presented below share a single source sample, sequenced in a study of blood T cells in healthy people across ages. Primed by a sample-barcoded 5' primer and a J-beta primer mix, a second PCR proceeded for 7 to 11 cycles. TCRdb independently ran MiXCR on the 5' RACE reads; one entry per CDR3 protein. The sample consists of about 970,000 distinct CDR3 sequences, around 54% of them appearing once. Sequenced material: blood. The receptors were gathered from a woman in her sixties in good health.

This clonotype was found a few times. The DNA of the CDR3 is TGTGCCAGCAGCCTACGGGACAGGGGCTCGGAGACCCAGTACTTC. Translation: CASSLRDRGSETQYF. This chain uses TRBV6-6 with TRBJ2-5; TRBD1 aligns across 10 bases. With 6 bases clipped from V and 5 bases from J, the junction kept 9 bases outside the gene matches. Germline CDR1 reads MNHNY; CDR2 reads SVGAGI (reference sequence). This CDR3 spans 15 amino acids.

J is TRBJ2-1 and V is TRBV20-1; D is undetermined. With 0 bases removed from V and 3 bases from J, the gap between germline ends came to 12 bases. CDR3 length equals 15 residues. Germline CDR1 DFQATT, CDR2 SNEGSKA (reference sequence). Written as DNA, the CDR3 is TGCAGTGCTAGAGATCTCTCCCAACTCTACAATGAGCAGTTCTTC. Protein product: CSARDLSQLYNEQFF.

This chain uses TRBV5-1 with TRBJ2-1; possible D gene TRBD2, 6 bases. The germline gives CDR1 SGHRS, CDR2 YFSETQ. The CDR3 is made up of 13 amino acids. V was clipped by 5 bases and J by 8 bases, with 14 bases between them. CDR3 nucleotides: TGCGCCAGCAGTTCGACTAGTAGGCATGAGCAGTTCTTC. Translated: CASSSTSRHEQFF.

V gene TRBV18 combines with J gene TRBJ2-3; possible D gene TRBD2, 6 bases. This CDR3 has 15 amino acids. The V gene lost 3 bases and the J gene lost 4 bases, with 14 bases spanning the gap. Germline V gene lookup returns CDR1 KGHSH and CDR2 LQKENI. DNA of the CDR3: TGTGCCAGCTCACCCACTAGGGGAGGCGCAGATACGCAGTATTTT. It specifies CASSPTRGGADTQYF.

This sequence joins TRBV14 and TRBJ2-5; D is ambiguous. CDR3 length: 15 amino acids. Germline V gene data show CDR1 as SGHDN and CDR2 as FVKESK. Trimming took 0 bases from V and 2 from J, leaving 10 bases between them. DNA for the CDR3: TGTGCCAGCAGCCAAGACATTGGCAAACAAGAGACCCAGTACTTC. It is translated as CASSQDIGKQETQYF.

CDR3 sequence (DNA): TGTGCCAGCAGCCCGACAGGGGCGGGTCAAGAGACCCAGTACTTC. This encodes CASSPTGAGQETQYF. The gene calls are TRBV7-9 and TRBJ2-5; 8 bases align to TRBD1. Trimming took 5 bases from V and 2 from J; bases not matched to a gene: 7. CDR3 length: 15 amino acids. Germline V CDR1 and CDR2: SEHNR, FQNEAQ (reference sequence).

DNA of the CDR3: TGCGCCAGCAGTGATGGGGGCTCAGCCTACGAGCAGTACTTC. Its protein is CASSDGGSAYEQYF. This chain links TRBV10-1 with TRBJ2-7, with TRBD1 as a possible D gene (6 bases). With 3 bases removed from V and 2 bases from J, the gap between germline ends came to 11 bases. CDR3 length: 14 residues. Germline V lookup: CDR1 WNHNN, CDR2 SYGVQD (reference sequence).

CDR3 sequence: CASSLAGVNNEQYF. CDR3 nucleotide sequence: TGCGCCAGCAGCTTGGCGGGAGTCAACAATGAGCAGTACTTC. The chain couples TRBV5-1 to TRBJ2-5; TRBD2 is a possible D gene (6 bases). This CDR3 is built from 14 residues. V shed 0 bases and J shed 11 bases, with 17 bases lying between them. Per the germline V gene, CDR1 is SGHRS and CDR2 is YFSETQ.

CDR3 in amino acids: CASPPDRGVDTQYF. For the CDR3, the DNA is TGCGCCAGCCCACCTGACAGGGGAGTGGATACGCAGTATTTT. The V and J genes are TRBV4-3 and TRBJ2-3, with 8 bases identical to TRBD1. V was clipped by 8 bases and J by 6 bases; unmatched bases: 10. Looked up from germline, CDR1 is LGHNA and CDR2 is YSLEER. The CDR3 loop spans 14 amino acids.

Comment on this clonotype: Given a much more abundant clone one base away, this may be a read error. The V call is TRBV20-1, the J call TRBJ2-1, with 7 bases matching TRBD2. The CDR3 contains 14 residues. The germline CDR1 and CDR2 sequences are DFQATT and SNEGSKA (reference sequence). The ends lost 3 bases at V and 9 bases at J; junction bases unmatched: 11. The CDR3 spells CSARTPSGSSEQFF. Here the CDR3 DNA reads TGCAGTGCTAGGACTCCTAGCGGCTCCAGTGAGCAGTTCTTC.

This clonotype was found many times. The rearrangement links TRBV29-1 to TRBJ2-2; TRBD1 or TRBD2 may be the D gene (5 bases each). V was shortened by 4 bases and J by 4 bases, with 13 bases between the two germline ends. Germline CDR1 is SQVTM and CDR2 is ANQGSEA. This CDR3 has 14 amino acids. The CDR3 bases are TGCAGCGTTGTGTTGGGGGTGGGCACCGGGGAGCTGTTTTTT. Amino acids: CSVVLGVGTGELFF.

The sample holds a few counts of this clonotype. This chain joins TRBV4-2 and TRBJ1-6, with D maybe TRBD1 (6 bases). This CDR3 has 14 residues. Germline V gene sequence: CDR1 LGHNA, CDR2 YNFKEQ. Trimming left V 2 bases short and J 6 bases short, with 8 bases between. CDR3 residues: CASSQRQVNSPLHF. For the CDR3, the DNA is TGTGCCAGCAGCCAACGACAGGTTAATTCACCCCTCCACTTT.

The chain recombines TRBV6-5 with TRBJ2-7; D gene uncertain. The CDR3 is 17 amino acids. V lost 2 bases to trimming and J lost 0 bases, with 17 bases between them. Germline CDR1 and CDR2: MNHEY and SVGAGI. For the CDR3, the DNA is TGTGCCAGCAGTTACCGGGCTGGGGAAGGATACTCCTACGAGCAGTACTTC. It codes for CASSYRAGEGYSYEQYF.

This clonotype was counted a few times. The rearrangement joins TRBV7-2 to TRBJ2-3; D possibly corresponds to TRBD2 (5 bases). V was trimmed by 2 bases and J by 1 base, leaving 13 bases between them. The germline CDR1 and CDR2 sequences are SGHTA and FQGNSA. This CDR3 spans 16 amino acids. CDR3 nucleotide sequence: TGTGCCAGCAGCTTAAGAGGGCCCGATGGCACAGATACGCAGTATTTT. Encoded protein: CASSLRGPDGTDTQYF.

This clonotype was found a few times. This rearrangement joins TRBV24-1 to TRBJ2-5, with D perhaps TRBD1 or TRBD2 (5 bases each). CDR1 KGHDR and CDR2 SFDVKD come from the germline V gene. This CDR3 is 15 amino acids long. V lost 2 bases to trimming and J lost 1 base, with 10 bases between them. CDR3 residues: CATSDSGTSQETQYF. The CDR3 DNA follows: TGTGCCACCAGTGATTCGGGGACCTCCCAAGAGACCCAGTACTTC.

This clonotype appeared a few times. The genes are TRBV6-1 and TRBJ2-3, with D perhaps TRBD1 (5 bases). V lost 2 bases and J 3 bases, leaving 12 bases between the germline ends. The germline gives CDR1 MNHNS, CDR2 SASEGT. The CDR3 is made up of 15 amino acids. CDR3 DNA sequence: TGTGCCAGCAGTGAATTTAGGGGTCGAACAGATACGCAGTATTTT. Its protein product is CASSEFRGRTDTQYF.

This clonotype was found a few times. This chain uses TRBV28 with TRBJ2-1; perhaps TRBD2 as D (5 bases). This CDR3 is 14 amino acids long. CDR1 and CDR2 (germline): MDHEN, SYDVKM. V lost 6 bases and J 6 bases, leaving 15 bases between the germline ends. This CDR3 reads CASREPGGFNEQFF. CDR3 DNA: TGTGCCAGCAGAGAACCGGGCGGGTTCAATGAGCAGTTCTTC. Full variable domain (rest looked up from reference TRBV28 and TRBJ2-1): DVKVTQSSRYLVKRTGEKVFLECVQDMDHENMFWYRQDPGLGLRLIYFSYDVKMKEKGDIPEGYSVSREKKERFSLILESASTNQTSMYLCASREPGGFNEQFFGPGTRLTVL.

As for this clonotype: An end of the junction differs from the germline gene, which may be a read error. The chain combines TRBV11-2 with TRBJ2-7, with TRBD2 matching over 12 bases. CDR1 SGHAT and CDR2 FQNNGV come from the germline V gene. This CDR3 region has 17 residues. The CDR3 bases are TGTGCCAGCAGCTTACTAGCGGGAGGGATCAGCTCCTATGAGCAGTACTTC. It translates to CASSLLAGGISSYEQYF.

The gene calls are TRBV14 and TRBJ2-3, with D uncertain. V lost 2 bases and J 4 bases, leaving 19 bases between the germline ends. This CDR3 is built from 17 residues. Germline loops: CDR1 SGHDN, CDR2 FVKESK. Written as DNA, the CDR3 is TGTGCCAGCAGCCAATTCTGGGTGATGAGCGTGGCAGATACGCAGTATTTT. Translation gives CASSQFWVMSVADTQYF.

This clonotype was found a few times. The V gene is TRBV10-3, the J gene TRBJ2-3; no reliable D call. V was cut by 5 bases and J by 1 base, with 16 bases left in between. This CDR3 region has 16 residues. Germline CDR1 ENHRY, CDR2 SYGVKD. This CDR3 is CAISHESLGRTDTQYF. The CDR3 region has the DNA TGTGCCATCAGTCATGAGAGTCTAGGCCGCACAGATACGCAGTATTTT.